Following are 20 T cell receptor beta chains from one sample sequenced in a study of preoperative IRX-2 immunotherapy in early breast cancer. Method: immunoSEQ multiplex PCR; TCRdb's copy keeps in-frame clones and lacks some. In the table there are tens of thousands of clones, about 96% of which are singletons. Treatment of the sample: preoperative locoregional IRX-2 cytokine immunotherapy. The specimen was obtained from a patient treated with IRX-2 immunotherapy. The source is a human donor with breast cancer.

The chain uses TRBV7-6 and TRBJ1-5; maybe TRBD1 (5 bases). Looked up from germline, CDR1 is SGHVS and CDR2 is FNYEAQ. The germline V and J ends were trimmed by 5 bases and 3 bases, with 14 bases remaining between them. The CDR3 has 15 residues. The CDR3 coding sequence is TGTGCCAGCAGCCGGGACCCTCGCCCCAATCAGCCCCAGCATTTT. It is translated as CASSRDPRPNQPQHF.

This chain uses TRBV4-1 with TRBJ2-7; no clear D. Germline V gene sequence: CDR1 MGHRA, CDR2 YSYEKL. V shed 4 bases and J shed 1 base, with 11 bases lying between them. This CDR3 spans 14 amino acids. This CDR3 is CASSLTLLSYEQYF. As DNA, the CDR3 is TGCGCCAGCAGCCTGACACTCTTATCCTACGAGCAGTACTTC.

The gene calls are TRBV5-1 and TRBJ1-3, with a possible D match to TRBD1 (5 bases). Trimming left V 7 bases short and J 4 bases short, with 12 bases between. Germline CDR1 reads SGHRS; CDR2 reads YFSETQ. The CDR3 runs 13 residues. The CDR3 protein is CASRLGLGNTIYF. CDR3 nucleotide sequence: TGCGCCAGCCGCCTGGGGCTGGGAAACACCATATATTTT.

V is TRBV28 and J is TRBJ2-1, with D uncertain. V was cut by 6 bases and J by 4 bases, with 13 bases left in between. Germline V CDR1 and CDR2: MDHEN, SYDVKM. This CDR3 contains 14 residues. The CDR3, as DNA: TGTGCCAGCAGCCCCCTGAATACTTACAATGAGCAGTTCTTC. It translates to CASSPLNTYNEQFF.

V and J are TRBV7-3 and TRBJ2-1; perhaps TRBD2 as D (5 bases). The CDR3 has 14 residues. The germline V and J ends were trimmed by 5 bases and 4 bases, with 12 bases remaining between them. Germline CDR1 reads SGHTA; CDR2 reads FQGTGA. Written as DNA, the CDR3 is TGTGCCAGCAGCCCGGGATGGTCGTACAATGAGCAGTTCTTC. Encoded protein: CASSPGWSYNEQFF. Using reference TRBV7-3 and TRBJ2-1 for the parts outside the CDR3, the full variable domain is GAGVSQTPSNKVTEKGKYVELRCDPISGHTALYWYRQSLGQGPEFLIYFQGTGAADDSGLPNDRFFAVRPEGSVSTLKIQRTERGDSAVYLCASSPGWSYNEQFFGPGTRLTVL.

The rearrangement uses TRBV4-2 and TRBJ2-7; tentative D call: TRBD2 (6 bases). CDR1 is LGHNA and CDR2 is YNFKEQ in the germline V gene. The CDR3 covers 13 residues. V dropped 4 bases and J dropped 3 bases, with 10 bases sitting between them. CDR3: CASSPRLGYEQYF. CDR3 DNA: TGTGCCAGCAGCCCGCGACTAGGCTACGAGCAGTACTTC.

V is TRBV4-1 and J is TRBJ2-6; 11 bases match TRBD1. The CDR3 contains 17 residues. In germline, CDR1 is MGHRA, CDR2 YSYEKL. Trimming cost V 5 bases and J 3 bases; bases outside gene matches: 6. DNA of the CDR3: TGCGCCAGCAGCGTACGGACAGGGGGCGTTGGGGCCAACGTCCTGACTTTC. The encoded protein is CASSVRTGGVGANVLTF.

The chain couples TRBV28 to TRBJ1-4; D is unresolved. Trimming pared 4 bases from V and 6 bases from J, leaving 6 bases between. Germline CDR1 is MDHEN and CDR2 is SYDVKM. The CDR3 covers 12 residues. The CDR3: CASSSVDEKLFF. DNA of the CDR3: TGTGCCAGCAGTTCGGTAGATGAAAAACTGTTTTTT.

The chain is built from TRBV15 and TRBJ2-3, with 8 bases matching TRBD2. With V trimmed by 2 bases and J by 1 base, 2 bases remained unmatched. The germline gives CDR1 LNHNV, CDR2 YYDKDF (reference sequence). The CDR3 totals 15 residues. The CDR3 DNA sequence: TGTGCCACCAGCAGAAATAGCGGGGGCACAGATACGCAGTATTTT. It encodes CATSRNSGGTDTQYF.

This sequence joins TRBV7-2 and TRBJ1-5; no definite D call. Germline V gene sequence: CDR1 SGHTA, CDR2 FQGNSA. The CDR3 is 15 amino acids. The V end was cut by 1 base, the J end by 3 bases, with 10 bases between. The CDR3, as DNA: TGTGCCAGCAGCTTAGACGGGGAAGACAATCAGCCCCAGCATTTT. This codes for CASSLDGEDNQPQHF.

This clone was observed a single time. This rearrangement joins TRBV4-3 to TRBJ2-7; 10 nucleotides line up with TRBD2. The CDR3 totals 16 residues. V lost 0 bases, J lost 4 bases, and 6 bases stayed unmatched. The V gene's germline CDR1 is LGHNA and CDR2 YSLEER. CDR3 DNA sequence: TGCGCCAGCAGCCAAGAATCGACTAGCGGGTTGTACGAGCAGTACTTC. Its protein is CASSQESTSGLYEQYF.

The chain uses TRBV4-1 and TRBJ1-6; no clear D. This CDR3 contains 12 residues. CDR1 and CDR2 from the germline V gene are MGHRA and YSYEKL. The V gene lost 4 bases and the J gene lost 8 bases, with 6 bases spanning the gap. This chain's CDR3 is CASSLPYSPLHF. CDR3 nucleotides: TGCGCCAGCAGCCTCCCTTATTCACCCCTCCACTTT.

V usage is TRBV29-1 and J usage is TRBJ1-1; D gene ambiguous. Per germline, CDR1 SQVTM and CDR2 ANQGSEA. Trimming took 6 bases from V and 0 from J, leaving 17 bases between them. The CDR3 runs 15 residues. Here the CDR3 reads CSVEVFGRMNTEAFF. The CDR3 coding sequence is TGCAGCGTAGAGGTTTTCGGGAGGATGAACACTGAAGCTTTCTTT.

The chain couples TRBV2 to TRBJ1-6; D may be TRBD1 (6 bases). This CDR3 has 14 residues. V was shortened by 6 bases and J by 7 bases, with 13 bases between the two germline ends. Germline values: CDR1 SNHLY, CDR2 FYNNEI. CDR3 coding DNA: TGTGCCAGCAGCCTTGGACAGTTAAATTCACCCCTCCACTTT. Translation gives CASSLGQLNSPLHF.

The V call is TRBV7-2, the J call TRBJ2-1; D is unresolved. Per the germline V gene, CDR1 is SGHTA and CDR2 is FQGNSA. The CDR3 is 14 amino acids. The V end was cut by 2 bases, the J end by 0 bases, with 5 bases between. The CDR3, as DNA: TGTGCCAGCAGCTTAACGGGCTCCTACAATGAGCAGTTCTTC. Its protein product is CASSLTGSYNEQFF. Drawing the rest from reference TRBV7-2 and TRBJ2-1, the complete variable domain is GAGVSQSPSNKVTEKGKDVELRCDPISGHTALYWYRQSLGQGLEFLIYFQGNSAPDKSGLPSDRFSAERTGGSVSTLTIQRTQQEDSAVYLCASSLTGSYNEQFFGPGTRLTVL.

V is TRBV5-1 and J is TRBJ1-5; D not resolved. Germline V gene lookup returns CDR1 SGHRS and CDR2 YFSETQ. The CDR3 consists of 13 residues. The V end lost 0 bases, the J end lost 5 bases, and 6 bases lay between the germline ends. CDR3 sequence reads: CASSLEGYQPQHF. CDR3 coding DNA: TGCGCCAGCAGCTTGGAAGGCTATCAGCCCCAGCATTTT.

CDR3 sequence reads: CASSQDRRGSYNEQFF. CDR3 sequence (DNA): TGTGCCAGCAGCCAAGATCGACGCGGCTCCTACAATGAGCAGTTCTTC. The gene calls are TRBV14 and TRBJ2-1; D unclear. CDR1 is SGHDN, CDR2 FVKESK, per germline. CDR3 length: 16 amino acids. V was trimmed by 0 bases and J by 0 bases, leaving 9 bases between them.

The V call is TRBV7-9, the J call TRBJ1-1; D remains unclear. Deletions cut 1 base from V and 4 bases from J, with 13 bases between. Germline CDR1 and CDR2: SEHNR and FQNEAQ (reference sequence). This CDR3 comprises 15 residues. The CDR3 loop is CASSLDRGRSTEAFF. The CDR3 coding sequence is TGTGCCAGCAGCTTAGATCGGGGTAGGAGCACTGAAGCTTTCTTT.

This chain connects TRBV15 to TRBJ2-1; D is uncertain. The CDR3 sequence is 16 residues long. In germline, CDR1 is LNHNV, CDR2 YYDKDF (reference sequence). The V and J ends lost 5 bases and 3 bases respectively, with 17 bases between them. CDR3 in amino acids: CATSPVLNKVYNEQFF. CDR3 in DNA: TGTGCCACCAGCCCCGTTCTAAATAAAGTCTACAATGAGCAGTTCTTC.

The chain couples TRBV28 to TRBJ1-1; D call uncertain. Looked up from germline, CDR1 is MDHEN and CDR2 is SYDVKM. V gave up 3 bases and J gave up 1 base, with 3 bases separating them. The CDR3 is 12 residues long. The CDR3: CASSFRNTEAFF. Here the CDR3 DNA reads TGTGCCAGCAGTTTCAGGAACACTGAAGCTTTCTTT. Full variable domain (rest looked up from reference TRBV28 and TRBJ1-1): DVKVTQSSRYLVKRTGEKVFLECVQDMDHENMFWYRQDPGLGLRLIYFSYDVKMKEKGDIPEGYSVSREKKERFSLILESASTNQTSMYLCASSFRNTEAFFGQGTRLTVV.